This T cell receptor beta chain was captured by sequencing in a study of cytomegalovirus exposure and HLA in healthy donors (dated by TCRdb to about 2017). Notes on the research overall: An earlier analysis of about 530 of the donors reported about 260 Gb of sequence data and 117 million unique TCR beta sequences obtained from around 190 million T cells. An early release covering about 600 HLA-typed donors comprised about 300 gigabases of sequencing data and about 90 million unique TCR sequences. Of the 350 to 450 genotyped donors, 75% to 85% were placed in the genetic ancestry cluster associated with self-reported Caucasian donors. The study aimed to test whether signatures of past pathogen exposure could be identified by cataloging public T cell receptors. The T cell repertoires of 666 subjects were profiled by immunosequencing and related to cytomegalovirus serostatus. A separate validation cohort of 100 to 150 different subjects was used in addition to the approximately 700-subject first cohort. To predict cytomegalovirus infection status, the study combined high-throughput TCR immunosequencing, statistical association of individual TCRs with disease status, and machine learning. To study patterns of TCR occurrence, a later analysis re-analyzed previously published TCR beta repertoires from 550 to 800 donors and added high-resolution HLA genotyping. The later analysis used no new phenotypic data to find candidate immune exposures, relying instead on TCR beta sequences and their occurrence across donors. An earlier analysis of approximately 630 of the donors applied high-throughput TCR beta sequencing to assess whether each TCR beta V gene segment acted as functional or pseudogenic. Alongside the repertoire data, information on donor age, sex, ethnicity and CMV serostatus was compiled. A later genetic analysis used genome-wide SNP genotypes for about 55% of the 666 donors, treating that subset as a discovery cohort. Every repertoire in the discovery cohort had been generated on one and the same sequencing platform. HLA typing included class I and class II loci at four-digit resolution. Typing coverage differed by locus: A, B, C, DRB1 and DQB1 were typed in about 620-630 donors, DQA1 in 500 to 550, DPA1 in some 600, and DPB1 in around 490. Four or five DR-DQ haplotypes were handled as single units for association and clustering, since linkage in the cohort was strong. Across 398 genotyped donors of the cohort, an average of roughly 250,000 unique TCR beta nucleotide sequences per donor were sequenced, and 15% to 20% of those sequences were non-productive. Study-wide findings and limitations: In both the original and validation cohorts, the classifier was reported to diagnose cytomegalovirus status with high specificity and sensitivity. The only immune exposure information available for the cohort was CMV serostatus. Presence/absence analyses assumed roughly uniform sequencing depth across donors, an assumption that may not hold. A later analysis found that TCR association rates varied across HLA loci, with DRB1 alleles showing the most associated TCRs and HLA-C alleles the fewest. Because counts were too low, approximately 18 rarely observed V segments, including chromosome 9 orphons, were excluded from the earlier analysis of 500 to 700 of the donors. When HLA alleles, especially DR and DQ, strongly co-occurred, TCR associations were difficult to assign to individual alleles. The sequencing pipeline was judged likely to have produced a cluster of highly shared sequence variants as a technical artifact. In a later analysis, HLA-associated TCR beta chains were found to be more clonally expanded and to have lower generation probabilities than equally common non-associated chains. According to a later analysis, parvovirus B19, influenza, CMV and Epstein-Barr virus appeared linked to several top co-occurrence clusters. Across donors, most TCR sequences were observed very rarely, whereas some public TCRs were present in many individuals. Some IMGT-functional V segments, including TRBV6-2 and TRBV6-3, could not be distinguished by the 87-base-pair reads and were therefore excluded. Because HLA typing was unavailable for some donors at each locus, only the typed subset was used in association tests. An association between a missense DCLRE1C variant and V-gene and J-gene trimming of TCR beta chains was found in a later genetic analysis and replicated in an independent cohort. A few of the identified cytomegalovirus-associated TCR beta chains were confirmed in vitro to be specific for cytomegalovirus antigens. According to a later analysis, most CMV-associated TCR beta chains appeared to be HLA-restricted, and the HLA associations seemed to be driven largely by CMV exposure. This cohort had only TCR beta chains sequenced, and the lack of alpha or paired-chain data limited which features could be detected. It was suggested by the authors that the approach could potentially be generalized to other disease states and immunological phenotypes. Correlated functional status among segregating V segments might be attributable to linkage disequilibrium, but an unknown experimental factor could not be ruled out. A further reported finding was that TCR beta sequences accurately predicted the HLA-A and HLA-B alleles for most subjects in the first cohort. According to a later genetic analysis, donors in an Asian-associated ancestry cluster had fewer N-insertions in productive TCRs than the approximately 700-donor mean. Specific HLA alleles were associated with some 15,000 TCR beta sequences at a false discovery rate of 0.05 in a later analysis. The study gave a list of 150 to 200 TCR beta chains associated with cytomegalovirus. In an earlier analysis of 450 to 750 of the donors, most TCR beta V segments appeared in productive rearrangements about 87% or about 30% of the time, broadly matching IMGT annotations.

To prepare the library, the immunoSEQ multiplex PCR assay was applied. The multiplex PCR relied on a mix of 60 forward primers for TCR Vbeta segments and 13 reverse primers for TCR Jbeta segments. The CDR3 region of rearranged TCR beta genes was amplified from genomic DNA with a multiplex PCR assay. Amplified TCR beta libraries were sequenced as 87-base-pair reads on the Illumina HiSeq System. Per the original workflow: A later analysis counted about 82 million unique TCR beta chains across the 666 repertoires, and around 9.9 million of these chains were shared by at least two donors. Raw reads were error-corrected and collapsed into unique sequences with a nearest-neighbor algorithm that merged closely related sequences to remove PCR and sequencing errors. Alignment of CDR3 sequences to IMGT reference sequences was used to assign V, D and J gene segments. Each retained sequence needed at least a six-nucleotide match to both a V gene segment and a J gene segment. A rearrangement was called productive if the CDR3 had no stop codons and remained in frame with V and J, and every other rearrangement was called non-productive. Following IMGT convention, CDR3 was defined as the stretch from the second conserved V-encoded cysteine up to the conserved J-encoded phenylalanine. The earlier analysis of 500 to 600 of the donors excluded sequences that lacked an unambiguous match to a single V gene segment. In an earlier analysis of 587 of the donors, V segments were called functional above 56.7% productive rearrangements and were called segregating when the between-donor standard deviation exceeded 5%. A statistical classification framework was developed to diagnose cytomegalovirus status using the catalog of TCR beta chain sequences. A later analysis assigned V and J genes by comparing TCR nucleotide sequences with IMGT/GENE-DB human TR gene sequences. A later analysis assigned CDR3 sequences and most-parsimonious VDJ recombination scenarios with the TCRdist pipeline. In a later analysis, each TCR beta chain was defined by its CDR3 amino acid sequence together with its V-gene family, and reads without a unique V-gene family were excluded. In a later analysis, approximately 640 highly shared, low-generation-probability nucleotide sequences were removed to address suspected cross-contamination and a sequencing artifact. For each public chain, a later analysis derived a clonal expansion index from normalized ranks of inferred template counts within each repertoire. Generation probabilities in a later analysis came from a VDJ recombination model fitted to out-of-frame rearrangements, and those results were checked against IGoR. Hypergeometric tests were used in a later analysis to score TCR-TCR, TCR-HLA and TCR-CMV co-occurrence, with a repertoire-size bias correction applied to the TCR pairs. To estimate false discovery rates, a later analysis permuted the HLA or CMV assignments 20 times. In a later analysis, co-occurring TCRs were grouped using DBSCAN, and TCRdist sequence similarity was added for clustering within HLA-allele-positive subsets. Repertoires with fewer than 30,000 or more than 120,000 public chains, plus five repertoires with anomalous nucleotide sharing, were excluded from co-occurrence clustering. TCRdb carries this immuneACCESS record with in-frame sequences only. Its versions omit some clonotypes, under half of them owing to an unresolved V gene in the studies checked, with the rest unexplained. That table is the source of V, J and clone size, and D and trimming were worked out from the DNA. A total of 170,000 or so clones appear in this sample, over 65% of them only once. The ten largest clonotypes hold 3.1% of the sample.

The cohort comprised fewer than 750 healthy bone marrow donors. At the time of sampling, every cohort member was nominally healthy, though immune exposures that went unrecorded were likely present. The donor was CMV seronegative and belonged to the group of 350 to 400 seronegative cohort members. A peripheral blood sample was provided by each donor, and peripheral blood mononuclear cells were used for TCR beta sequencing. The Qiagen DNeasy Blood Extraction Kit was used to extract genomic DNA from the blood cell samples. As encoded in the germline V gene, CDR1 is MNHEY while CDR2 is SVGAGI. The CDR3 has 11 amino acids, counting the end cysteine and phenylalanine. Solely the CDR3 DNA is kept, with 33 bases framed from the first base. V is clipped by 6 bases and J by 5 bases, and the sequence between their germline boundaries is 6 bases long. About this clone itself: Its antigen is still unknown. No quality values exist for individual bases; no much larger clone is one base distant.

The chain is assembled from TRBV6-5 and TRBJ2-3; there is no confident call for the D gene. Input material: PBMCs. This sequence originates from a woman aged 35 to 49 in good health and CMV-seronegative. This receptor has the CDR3 CASRLQDTQYF. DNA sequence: TGTGCCAGCAGATTACAAGATACGCAGTATTTT.